The text below deals with one TCR beta chain. Antigen unknown. Germline values: CDR1 SGHRS, CDR2 YFSETQ. V lost 4 bases to trimming and J lost 4 bases; unmatched junction nucleotides: 5. This CDR3 comprises 14 residues. These data are taken from a study of blood T cells in healthy people across ages. Study outcomes and limitations: Observed TCR beta diversity showed a strong correlation with the percentage of naive T cells as measured by flow cytometry. With age, beta diversity per million T cells declined roughly linearly, significantly by about 40.

Each sample provided at least 6 micrograms of extracted total RNA. It was with a sample-barcoded 5' primer and a J-beta primer mix that a second PCR of about 7 to 12 cycles was run. Every cDNA molecule carried a tag from a template-switch adaptor bearing 12 random nucleotides. TCRdb reprocessed the 5' RACE reads via MiXCR and lists one record per CDR3 protein. The sample shows around 790,000 distinct CDR3 sequences, around 45% of them seen only once. This TCR came from a man aged 55 to 70 in good health. The sequencing sample was made of blood. V and J are TRBV5-1 and TRBJ2-5, with TRBD2 matching over 9 bases. CDR3 sequence (DNA): TGCGCCAGCAGCGCCGGGACTAGCCCAGAGACCCAGTACTTC. This translates into CASSAGTSPETQYF.